The clone carrying this TCR beta chain was seen a handful of times. Its antigen is undetermined. In TCRdb, the reads were re-called with MiXCR into one record per CDR3 protein. Altogether about 110,000 distinct CDR3 sequences are present, 25% to 30% being singletons, with the ten largest covering about 81%. V lost 4 bases, J lost 8 bases, and 11 bases stayed unmatched. Germline CDR1 is SGHNT and CDR2 is YYREEE (reference sequence). The CDR3 runs to 14 residues. This sample stems from a study of T cell repertoires in cytomegalovirus infection. Sequencing was performed on CD8+ T cells from cultured PBMCs, taken from culture after CMV antigen stimulation. The chain has TRBV5-4 and TRBJ1-2; 7 bases align to TRBD1. The sequence derives from a human donor in good health (CMV status not recorded). Some clones in this sample may be carry-over from other donors' samples. The CDR3 DNA reads TGTGCCAGCAGCCGTGACAGGGATGATTCGGGCTACACCTTC. Translating it yields CASSRDRDDSGYTF.